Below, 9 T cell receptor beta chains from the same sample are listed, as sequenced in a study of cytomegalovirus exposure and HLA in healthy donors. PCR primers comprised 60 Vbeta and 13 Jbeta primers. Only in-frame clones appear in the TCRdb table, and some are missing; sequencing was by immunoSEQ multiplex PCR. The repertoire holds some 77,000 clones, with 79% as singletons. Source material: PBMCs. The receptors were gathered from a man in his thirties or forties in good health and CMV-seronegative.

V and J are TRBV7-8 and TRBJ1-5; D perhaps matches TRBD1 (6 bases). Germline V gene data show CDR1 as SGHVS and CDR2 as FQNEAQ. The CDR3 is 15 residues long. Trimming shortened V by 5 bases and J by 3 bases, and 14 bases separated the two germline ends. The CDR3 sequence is CASSLGGGTNQPQHF. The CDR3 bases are TGTGCCAGCAGCCTAGGGGGGGGCACCAATCAGCCCCAGCATTTT.

CDR3 in amino acids: CASSDSSGSNEQFF. The DNA for the CDR3 is TGTGCCAGCAGTGACTCTAGCGGGAGCAATGAGCAGTTCTTC. This chain connects TRBV6-4 to TRBJ2-1; TRBD2 aligns across 9 bases. Germline assignment: CDR1 MRHNA and CDR2 SNTAGT. The CDR3 is 14 amino acids. V lost 0 bases and J lost 6; bases outside the gene matches: 0.

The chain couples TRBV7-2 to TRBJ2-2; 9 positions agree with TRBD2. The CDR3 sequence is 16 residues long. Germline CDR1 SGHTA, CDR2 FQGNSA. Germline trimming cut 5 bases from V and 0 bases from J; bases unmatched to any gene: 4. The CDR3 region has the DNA TGTGCCAGCAGCCGTAGCGGGGGCACGAACACCGGGGAGCTGTTTTTT. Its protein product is CASSRSGGTNTGELFF.

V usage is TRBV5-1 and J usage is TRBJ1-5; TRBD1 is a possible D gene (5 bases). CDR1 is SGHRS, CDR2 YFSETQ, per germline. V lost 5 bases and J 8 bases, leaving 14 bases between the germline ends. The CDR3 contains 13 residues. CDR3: CASSSLGGEPQHF. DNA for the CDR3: TGCGCCAGCAGTTCTCTAGGAGGGGAGCCCCAGCATTTT.

CDR3 protein: CASSLGRGLGGYNEQFF. The CDR3, as DNA: TGCGCCAGCAGCTTAGGCCGGGGACTAGGAGGGTACAATGAGCAGTTCTTC. This rearrangement joins TRBV5-1 to TRBJ2-1, with 8 bases identical to TRBD2. The germline V gene has CDR1 SGHRS and CDR2 YFSETQ. The ends lost 2 bases at V and 4 bases at J; junction bases unmatched: 11. The CDR3 sequence is 17 residues long.

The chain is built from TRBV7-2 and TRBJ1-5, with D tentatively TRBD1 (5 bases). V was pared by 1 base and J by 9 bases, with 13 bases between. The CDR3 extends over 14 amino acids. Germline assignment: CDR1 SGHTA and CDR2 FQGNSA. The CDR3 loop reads CASSLGPGKRPQHF. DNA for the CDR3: TGTGCCAGCAGCTTAGGGCCAGGGAAACGGCCCCAGCATTTT.

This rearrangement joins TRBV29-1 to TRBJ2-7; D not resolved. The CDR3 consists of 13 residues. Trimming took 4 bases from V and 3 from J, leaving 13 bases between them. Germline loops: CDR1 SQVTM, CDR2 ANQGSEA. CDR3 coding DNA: TGCAGCGTTGCATCAGGTGTGTTCTACGAGCAGTACTTC. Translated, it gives CSVASGVFYEQYF.

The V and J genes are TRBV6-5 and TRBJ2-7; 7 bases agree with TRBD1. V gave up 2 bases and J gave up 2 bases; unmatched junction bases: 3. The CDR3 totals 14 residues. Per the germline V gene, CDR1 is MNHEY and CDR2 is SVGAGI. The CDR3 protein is CASSYVQGPYEQYF. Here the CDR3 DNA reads TGTGCCAGCAGTTACGTACAGGGGCCCTACGAGCAGTACTTC.

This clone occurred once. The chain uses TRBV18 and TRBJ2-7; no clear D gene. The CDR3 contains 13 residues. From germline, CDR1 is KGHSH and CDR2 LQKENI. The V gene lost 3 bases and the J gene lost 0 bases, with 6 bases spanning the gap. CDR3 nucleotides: TGTGCCAGCTCACCGGGCACCTCCTACGAGCAGTACTTC. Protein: CASSPGTSYEQYF. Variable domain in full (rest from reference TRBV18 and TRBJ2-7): NAGVMQNPRHLVRRRGQEARLRCSPMKGHSHVYWYRQLPEEGLKFMVYLQKENIIDESGMPKERFSAEFPKEGPSILRIQQVVRGDSAAYFCASSPGTSYEQYFGPGTRLTVT.